One T cell receptor (beta chain) is described in this entry. There is no known antigen for this receptor. No base quality values were provided; no much bigger clone lies one nucleotide off. The CDR3 has 13 amino acids, counting the end cysteine and phenylalanine. The DNA shown is the 39-base CDR3, in frame from base 1. The germline V gene encodes CDR1 SGHRS and CDR2 YFSETQ. The V and J ends are trimmed by 1 base and 3 bases, leaving 5 bases between them. These data originate in a study of blood T cell repertoires in COVID-19 (dated by TCRdb to the early 2020s). For context, the study as a whole: Samples from collaborators originated in the United States, Italy and Spain and spanned both the acute and convalescent phases of COVID-19. Samples came from the ongoing ImmuneRACE study (first 160 participants) plus 1,254 subjects from 6 global collaborators. The sample metadata nearly always contained a de-identified subject ID, COVID-19 status, age in years and sex. The dataset comprised deeply sampled blood TCRbeta repertoires from subjects exposed to, actively infected with, or recovered from COVID-19. The material from the prospective study consisted of cDNA or gDNA derived from T cells, B-cell-depleted T cells, or PBMCs. The repertoires were released in a freely available public database intended as a resource for research on the immune response to SARS-CoV-2. Where available, HLA class I and class II types were obtained from metadata supplied by the sample provider rather than from assay-based typing. Results and caveats for the whole study, not just this receptor: How much clinical and demographic metadata was included differed by source and by participant, and the metadata was provided uncurated.

Participants in the prospective study were aged roughly 18 to 100 years, lived in approximately 26 United States geographic areas, and enrolled through a virtual design. In the prospective study, cohorts were assigned on the basis of participant-reported clinical history obtained from a screening survey and a study questionnaire. ImmuneRACE Cohort 3 recovered participants were defined by two consecutive negative NP/OP PCR tests, healthcare professional clearance, or symptom resolution. Mobile phlebotomists in the prospective study collected whole blood, serum and a nasopharyngeal or oropharyngeal swab from every participant. Additional blood draws and questionnaires over an approximately two-month period could optionally be provided by prospective study participants. Before DNA extraction, blood samples from the prospective study were shipped at room temperature or frozen. The immunoSEQ Assay, a bias-controlled multiplex PCR, was used to amplify TCRbeta CDR3 regions from genomic DNA. The authors processed their data as follows. Nucleated cell counts per sample were estimated from amplification of reference gene primers within the assay. To quantify the absolute abundance of each unique TCRbeta CDR3 rearrangement, sequence reads were collapsed and filtered. For each sample, productive Simpson clonality was calculated by taking the square root of Simpson's diversity index across productive rearrangements. Imported from immuneACCESS, the table was reduced by TCRdb to in-frame sequences with V and J called. These copies leave out some clones; in studies compared against another copy, an unresolved V gene accounts for under half, and the cause of the remainder is not known. The V and J calls and clone size are taken from that table; D and trimming were inferred from the DNA. Recorded for this sample are more than 150,000 clones; almost 85% of them occurred a single time. 9.5% to 12% of the sample belongs to the ten largest clones.

The material sequenced was PBMCs or T cells enriched from blood (not recorded which). The sequence was collected from a man aged 50-59 years who had recovered from COVID-19. This chain joins TRBV5-1 to TRBJ1-5; the D gene lacks a confident call. At the DNA level, the sequence is TGCGCCAGCAGCTTGTCCCTCAATCAGCCCCAGCATTTT. Translation gives CASSLSLNQPQHF.